This T cell receptor beta chain is from a study of T cell responses to AZD1222 COVID-19 vaccine. Concerning this clone: Its matching antigen is unknown.

Whole-study findings and limits: In a largely white British group with more females than males, clonal diversity was possibly underestimated.

Sequenced by immunoSEQ multiplex PCR; TCRdb stores in-frame clones only, minus some. The sample carries 90,000 to 100,000 clones, about 89% recorded once. Sequencing was performed on peripheral blood, taken on day 0 of AZD1222 vaccination. The receptor comes from an adult in good health.

Here the CDR3 reads CASSQPGTGASYTF. CDR3 in DNA: TGTGCCAGCAGCCAACCCGGGACAGGGGCCAGCTACACCTTC. This chain connects TRBV4-2 to TRBJ1-2, with TRBD1 matching over 10 bases. Losses at the gene ends were 2 bases for V and 9 bases for J; bases not matched to a gene: 6. The CDR3 covers 14 residues. Germline CDR1 reads LGHNA; CDR2 reads YNFKEQ.